This T cell receptor (beta chain) was captured in a study of blood T cell repertoires in COVID-19. Background on the study: The United States, Italy and Spain provided the acute and convalescent COVID-19 samples. From T cells, B-cell-depleted T cells, or PBMCs came the material, which was cDNA or gDNA.

This CDR3 spans 16 amino acids. V was clipped by 5 bases and J by 5 bases; unmatched bases: 7. The germline V gene encodes CDR1 SGHTA and CDR2 FQGNSA. As originally analysed: Amplification of reference gene primers was used by the study to estimate nucleated cell counts. Sequencing was performed with immunoSEQ multiplex PCR; in TCRdb, only in-frame clones are kept and a portion is missing. V and J calls plus clone size are reproduced from that table; the DNA served to infer D and trimming. The sample has about 78,000 clones; 85% to 90% are singletons. Sequences were obtained from peripheral blood. This chain uses TRBV7-2 with TRBJ2-2; 11 nucleotides align to TRBD2. The clonotype originates from a woman older than 75 with active or convalescent COVID-19. The DNA of the CDR3 is TGTGCCAGCAGCCCCCGACTAGCGGGATTTACCGGGGAGCTGTTTTTT. It is translated as CASSPRLAGFTGELFF. The whole variable domain, filled in from reference TRBV7-2 and TRBJ2-2, reads GAGVSQSPSNKVTEKGKDVELRCDPISGHTALYWYRQSLGQGLEFLIYFQGNSAPDKSGLPSDRFSAERTGGSVSTLTIQRTQQEDSAVYLCASSPRLAGFTGELFFGEGSRLTVL.